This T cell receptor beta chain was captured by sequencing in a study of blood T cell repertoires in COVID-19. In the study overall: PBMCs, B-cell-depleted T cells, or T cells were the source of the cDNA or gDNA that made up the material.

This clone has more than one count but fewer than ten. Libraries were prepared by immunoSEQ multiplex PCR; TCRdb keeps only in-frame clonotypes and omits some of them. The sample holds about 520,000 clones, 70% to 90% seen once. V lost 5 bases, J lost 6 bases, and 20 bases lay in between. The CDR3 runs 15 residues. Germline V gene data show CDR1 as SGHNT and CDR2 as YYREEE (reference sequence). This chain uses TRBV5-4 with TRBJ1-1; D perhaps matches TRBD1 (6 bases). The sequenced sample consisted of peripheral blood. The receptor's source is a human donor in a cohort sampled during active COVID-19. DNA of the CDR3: TGTGCCAGCAGGGTAGGGACAACAAAGGACGCTGAAGCTTTCTTT. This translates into CASRVGTTKDAEAFF.